These 15 T cell receptor beta chains share one sample of origin, sequenced in a study of identical twins. TCRdb re-derived calls from the 5' RACE reads in MiXCR, one entry per CDR3 protein. The table includes 520,000 or so distinct CDR3 sequences, less than 25% detected once. This sample also appeared in a second study, on T cells expressing NK-cell markers.

The sample comprised CD4+ T cells sorted from blood. These receptors were obtained from a young woman in good health.

The DNA for the CDR3 is TGTGCCAGCAAAGCGGGACAGGGGACCTACGAGCAGTACTTC. The encoded protein is CASKAGQGTYEQYF. J is TRBJ2-7 and V is TRBV6-1; 10 bases match TRBD1. With V trimmed by 7 bases and J by 2 bases, 5 bases remained unmatched. The CDR3 has 14 residues. Germline loops: CDR1 MNHNS, CDR2 SASEGT.

There are a few counts of this clonotype. The chain joins TRBV6-5 to TRBJ2-5; 12 nucleotides line up with TRBD2. CDR3 length: 18 amino acids. Trimming removed 4 bases from V and 0 bases from J; junction bases left unmatched: 9. Germline V gene data show CDR1 as MNHEY and CDR2 as SVGAGI. The CDR3 region has the DNA TGTGCCAGCAGTTCGGGGTCCGGGACTAGCGGGTACCAAGAGACCCAGTACTTC. This encodes CASSSGSGTSGYQETQYF.

This chain links TRBV10-3 with TRBJ1-1, with D maybe TRBD1 (6 bases). The V gene lost 6 bases and the J gene lost 7 bases, with 15 bases spanning the gap. There are 13 residues in the CDR3. The germline CDR1 and CDR2 sequences are ENHRY and SYGVKD. This CDR3 reads CAISQGRENEAFF. The CDR3, as DNA: TGTGCCATCAGCCAGGGGCGCGAAAATGAAGCTTTCTTT.

This clonotype was picked up many times. The V and J genes are TRBV20-1 and TRBJ2-7; the D is unclear. The CDR3 runs 13 residues. Trimming left V 1 base short and J 6 bases short, with 13 bases between. The germline CDR1 and CDR2 sequences are DFQATT and SNEGSKA (reference sequence). CDR3 amino acids: CSARASSSSEQYF. The CDR3 coding sequence is TGCAGTGCTAGAGCCAGTTCGAGTTCCGAGCAGTACTTC.

The chain joins TRBV7-2 to TRBJ2-7; TRBD1 is a possible D gene (6 bases). The CDR3 contains 14 residues. V lost 5 bases and J 3 bases, leaving 14 bases between the germline ends. Germline assignment: CDR1 SGHTA and CDR2 FQGNSA. The DNA for the CDR3 is TGTGCCAGCAGCCATTTAACAGGGTTCTACGAGCAGTACTTC. This codes for CASSHLTGFYEQYF.

This clonotype was found a few times. The chain couples TRBV5-1 to TRBJ2-7, with D possibly TRBD1 on 5 matching bases. V lost 4 bases to trimming and J lost 0 bases, with 8 bases between them. The CDR3 spans 13 residues. Germline CDR1 is SGHRS and CDR2 is YFSETQ. The CDR3 nucleotides read TGCGCCAGCAGCAAAACAGGCTCCTACGAGCAGTACTTC. It encodes CASSKTGSYEQYF.

This sequence joins TRBV20-1 and TRBJ2-5, with a possible D match to TRBD2 (6 bases). Germline V gene sequence: CDR1 DFQATT, CDR2 SNEGSKA (reference sequence). V lost 3 bases and J 5 bases, leaving 16 bases between the germline ends. The CDR3 runs to 14 residues. As DNA, the CDR3 is TGCAGTGCTAGGGCGACGGAGGGTCGGGAGACCCAGTACTTC. This translates into CSARATEGRETQYF.

This clonotype was found a few times. The chain recombines TRBV6-1 with TRBJ1-6, with D unresolved. CDR1 and CDR2 (germline): MNHNS, SASEGT. The CDR3 runs to 13 residues. V was cut by 10 bases and J by 7 bases, with 14 bases left in between. This CDR3 reads CATKGLGNSPLHF. In nucleotides, the CDR3 is TGTGCCACTAAGGGCCTTGGGAATTCACCCCTCCACTTT.

This chain uses TRBV6-4 with TRBJ2-1; 10 bases map to TRBD2. This CDR3 comprises 15 residues. Germline CDR1 MRHNA, CDR2 SNTAGT. V lost 2 bases and J lost 7; bases outside the gene matches: 5. The CDR3 spells CASSDRSSGRNEQFF. CDR3 in DNA: TGTGCCAGCAGTGACAGGTCTAGCGGGAGAAATGAGCAGTTCTTC.

The rearrangement joins TRBV20-1 to TRBJ1-1; D perhaps matches TRBD1 (5 bases). The germline gives CDR1 DFQATT, CDR2 SNEGSKA (reference sequence). Trimming cost V 0 bases and J 4 bases, with 12 bases left between them. The CDR3 loop spans 14 amino acids. In DNA, the CDR3 is TGCAGTGCTAGAGATCATCAGGGTACCACTGAAGCTTTCTTT. This sequence encodes CSARDHQGTTEAFF.

This clonotype was counted between two and nine times. This chain joins TRBV20-1 and TRBJ2-3; possible D gene TRBD2, 6 bases. The germline V gene encodes CDR1 DFQATT and CDR2 SNEGSKA (reference sequence). Trimming cost V 4 bases and J 6 bases, with 17 bases left between them. CDR3 size: 14 residues. The CDR3: CSATGTVERDTQYF. The CDR3 bases are TGCAGTGCTACTGGGACTGTCGAGAGGGATACGCAGTATTTT.

This clonotype showed up just a few times. This chain joins TRBV5-1 and TRBJ2-3, with 12 bases matching TRBD2. CDR1 and CDR2 from the germline V gene are SGHRS and YFSETQ. There are 16 residues in the CDR3. V dropped 5 bases and J dropped 0; count of bases not matched to a gene: 4. For the CDR3, the DNA is TGCGCCAGCAGAGCCGGGACTAGCGGGAGCACAGATACGCAGTATTTT. Amino acid sequence: CASRAGTSGSTDTQYF.

This clonotype showed up just a few times. This chain joins TRBV12-3 or TRBV12-4 and TRBJ2-7, with 9 positions matching TRBD2. CDR3 length equals 14 residues. The V gene end was trimmed by 2 bases and the J gene end by 5 bases; junction bases not matched to a gene: 4. The CDR3 region is CASSLWPSGNEQYF. For the CDR3, the DNA is TGTGCCAGCAGTTTATGGCCTAGCGGGAACGAGCAGTACTTC.

J is TRBJ1-5 and V is TRBV12-3 or TRBV12-4; 7 nucleotides align to TRBD1. V lost 5 bases to trimming and J lost 9 bases; unmatched junction nucleotides: 4. The CDR3 consists of 12 residues. The chain's CDR3 is CASSPTGVPQHF. CDR3 nucleotides: TGTGCCAGCAGTCCCACAGGGGTGCCCCAGCATTTT.

This clonotype was seen only a few times. This sequence joins TRBV6-1 and TRBJ1-6; TRBD1 aligns across 8 bases. Germline values: CDR1 MNHNS, CDR2 SASEGT. V shed 5 bases, J shed 10 bases, and the junction held 7 bases outside the gene matches. There are 14 residues in the CDR3. The DNA for the CDR3 is TGTGCCAGCAGTCCCCGACAGGGGAGCTCACCCCTCCACTTT. It specifies CASSPRQGSSPLHF.